This T cell receptor (beta chain) comes out of a study of identical twins. Regarding the study as a whole: Shared out-of-frame alpha sequences (those common to twins) showed excess low generation probability.

Turning to this clonotype: Its antigen is undetermined.

TCRdb recomputed calls from the 5' RACE reads with MiXCR, one row per CDR3 protein. Here the sample spans around 1.7 million distinct CDR3 sequences, 32% being singletons. The J segment lost 3 bases and the V segment lost 4 bases, leaving 11 bases of the junction unmatched. This CDR3 is 17 amino acids long. Germline values: CDR1 SGHRS, CDR2 YFSETQ. The receptor was isolated from a newborn girl in good health. What was sequenced was cord blood. The chain joins TRBV5-1 to TRBJ2-1; 9 bases line up with TRBD1. The CDR3 DNA follows: TGCGCCAGCAGCCCCATCCCCGGGACAGGGTTCTACAATGAGCAGTTCTTC. Protein sequence: CASSPIPGTGFYNEQFF.